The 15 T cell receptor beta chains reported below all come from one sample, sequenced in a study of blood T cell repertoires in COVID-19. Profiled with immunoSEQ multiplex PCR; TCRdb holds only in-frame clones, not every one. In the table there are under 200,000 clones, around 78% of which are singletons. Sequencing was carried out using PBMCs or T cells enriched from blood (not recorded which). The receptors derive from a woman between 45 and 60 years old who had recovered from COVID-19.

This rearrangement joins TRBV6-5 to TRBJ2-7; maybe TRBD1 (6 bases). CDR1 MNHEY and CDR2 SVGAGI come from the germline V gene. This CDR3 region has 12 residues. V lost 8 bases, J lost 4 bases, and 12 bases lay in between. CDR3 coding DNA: TGTGCCAGCCTAGGGGGTCCTTACGAGCAGTACGTC. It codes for CASLGGPYEQYV.

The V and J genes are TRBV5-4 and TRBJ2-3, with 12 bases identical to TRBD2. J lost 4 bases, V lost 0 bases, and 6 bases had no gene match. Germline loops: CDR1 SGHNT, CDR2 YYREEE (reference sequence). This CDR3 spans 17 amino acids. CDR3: CASSLDRLAGGPDTQYF. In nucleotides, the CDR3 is TGTGCCAGCAGCTTGGATCGCCTAGCGGGGGGGCCAGATACGCAGTATTTT.

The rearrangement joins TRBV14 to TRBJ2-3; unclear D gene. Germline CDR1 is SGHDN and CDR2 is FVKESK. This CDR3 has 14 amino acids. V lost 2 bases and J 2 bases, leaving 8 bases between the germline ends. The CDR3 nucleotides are TGTGCCAGCAGCCAATTACTAAACACAGATACGCAGTATTTT. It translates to CASSQLLNTDTQYF.

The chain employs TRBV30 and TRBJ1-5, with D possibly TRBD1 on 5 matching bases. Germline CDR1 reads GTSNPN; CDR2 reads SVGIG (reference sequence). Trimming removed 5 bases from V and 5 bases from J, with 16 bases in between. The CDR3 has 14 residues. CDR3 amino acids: CAWGGDWEDQPQHF. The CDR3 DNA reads TGTGCCTGGGGTGGGGACTGGGAGGATCAGCCCCAGCATTTT.

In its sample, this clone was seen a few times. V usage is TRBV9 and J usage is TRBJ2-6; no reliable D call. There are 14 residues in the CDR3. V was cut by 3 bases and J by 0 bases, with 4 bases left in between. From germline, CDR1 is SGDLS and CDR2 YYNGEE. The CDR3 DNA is TGTGCCAGCAGCGGAGGCTCTGGGGCCAACGTCCTGACTTTC. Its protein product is CASSGGSGANVLTF.

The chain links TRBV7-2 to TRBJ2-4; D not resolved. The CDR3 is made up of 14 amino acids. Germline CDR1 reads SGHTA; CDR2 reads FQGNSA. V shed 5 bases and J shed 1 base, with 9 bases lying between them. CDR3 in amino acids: CASSPPRAKNIQYF. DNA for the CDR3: TGTGCCAGCAGCCCCCCGAGGGCCAAAAACATTCAGTACTTC.

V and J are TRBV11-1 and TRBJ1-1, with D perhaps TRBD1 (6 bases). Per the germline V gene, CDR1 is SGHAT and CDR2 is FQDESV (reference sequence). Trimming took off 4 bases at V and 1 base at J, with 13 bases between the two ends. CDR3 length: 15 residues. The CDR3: CASSSNRVSNTEAFF. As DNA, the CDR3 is TGTGCCAGCAGCTCCAACAGGGTTTCGAACACTGAAGCTTTCTTT.

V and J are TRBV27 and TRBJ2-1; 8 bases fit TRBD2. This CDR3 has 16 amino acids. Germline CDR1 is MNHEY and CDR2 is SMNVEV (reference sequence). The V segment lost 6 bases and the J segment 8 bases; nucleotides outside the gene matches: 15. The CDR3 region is CASSPLGTAGGDEQFF. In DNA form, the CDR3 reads TGTGCCAGCAGCCCACTCGGGACGGCGGGGGGCGATGAGCAGTTCTTC.

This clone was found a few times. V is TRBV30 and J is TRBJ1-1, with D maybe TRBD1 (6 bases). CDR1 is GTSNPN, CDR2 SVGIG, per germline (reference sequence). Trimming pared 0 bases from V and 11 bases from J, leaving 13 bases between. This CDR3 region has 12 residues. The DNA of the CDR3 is TGTGCCTGGAGTGTACTGGGGGCGGGCGCTTTCTTT. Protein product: CAWSVLGAGAFF. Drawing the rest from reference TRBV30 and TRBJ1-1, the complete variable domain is SQTIHQWPATLVQPVGSPLSLECTVEGTSNPNLYWYRQAAGRGLQLLFYSVGIGQISSEVPQNLSASRPQDRQFILSSKKLLLSDSGFYLCAWSVLGAGAFFGQGTRLTVV.

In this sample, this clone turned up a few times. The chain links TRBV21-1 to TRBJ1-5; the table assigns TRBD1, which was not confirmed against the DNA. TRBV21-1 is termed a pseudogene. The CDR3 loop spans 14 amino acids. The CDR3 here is CASRLTGVRRPQHF. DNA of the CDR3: TGTGCCAGCAGATTAACAGGGGTGAGGCGGCCCCAGCATTTT.

The CDR3: CASSLGTQGNEKLFF. DNA for the CDR3: TGTGCCAGCAGCTTAGGGACGCAGGGAAATGAAAAACTGTTTTTT. This chain links TRBV11-2 with TRBJ1-4; D possibly corresponds to TRBD1 (5 bases). The V end was cut by 1 base, the J end by 5 bases, with 11 bases between. Per the germline V gene, CDR1 is SGHAT and CDR2 is FQNNGV. The length of the CDR3 is 15 residues.

CDR3 region: CASSLTGGAGYGYTF. As DNA, the CDR3 is TGTGCCAGCAGCTTAACAGGGGGCGCCGGGTATGGCTACACCTTC. The chain links TRBV11-2 to TRBJ1-2; 9 bases agree with TRBD1. This CDR3 has 15 amino acids. Germline V lookup: CDR1 SGHAT, CDR2 FQNNGV. V lost 2 bases, J lost 5 bases, and 6 bases stayed unmatched.

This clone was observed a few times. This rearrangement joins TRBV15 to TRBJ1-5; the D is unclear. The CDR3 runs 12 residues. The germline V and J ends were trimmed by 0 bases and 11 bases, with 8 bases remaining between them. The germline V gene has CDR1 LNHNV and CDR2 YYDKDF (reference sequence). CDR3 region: CATSRDNYAQHF. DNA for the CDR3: TGTGCCACCAGCAGAGATAACTACGCCCAGCATTTT.

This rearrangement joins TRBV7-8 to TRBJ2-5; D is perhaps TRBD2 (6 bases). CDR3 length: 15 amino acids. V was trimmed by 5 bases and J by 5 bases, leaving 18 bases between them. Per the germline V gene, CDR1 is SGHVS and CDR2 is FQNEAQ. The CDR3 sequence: CASSPQRGGRETQYF. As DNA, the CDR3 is TGTGCCAGCAGCCCTCAAAGGGGAGGACGGGAGACCCAGTACTTC.

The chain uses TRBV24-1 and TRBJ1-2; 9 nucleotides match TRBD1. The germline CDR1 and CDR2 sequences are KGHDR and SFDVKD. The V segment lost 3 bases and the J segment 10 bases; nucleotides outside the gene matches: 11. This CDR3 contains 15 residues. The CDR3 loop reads CATSDPNRQGGHYTF. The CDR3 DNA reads TGTGCCACCAGTGATCCAAACCGACAGGGGGGACACTACACCTTC.